This TCR beta chain derives from a study of blood T cell repertoires in COVID-19. The overall study: Nucleic acid was either cDNA or gDNA, and it came from T cells, B-cell-depleted T cells, or PBMCs.

CDR3 length equals 13 residues. Original analysis: Amplification with reference gene primers provided the estimates of nucleated cell counts. Assay: immunoSEQ multiplex PCR; the TCRdb copy retains only in-frame clones and omits some. That table gives V, J and clone size, and the DNA gave D and trimming. Of under 90,000 clones in the sample, 87% were seen once. The receptor was derived from a man aged 55 to 70 with acute or convalescent COVID-19. The sequenced material came from peripheral blood. The V gene is TRBV21-1, the J gene TRBJ1-1. TRBV21-1 is noted as a pseudogene. CDR3 nucleotides: TGTGCCAGCAGCAATCGAGGGAACACTGAAGCTTTCTTT. Translated: CASSNRGNTEAFF.